Sequencing of this T cell receptor beta chain was carried out in a study of control samples from healthy donors and cancer patients. CDR3 length: 18 residues. V was pared by 3 bases and J by 0 bases, with 9 bases of the junction left unmatched. The germline gives CDR1 DFQATT, CDR2 SNEGSKA (reference sequence). Produced via immunoSEQ multiplex PCR; TCRdb's table is partial and in-frame only. Of more than 110,000 clones in the sample, more than 85% are singletons; the top ten hold approximately 9%. This clone was seen a single time. The receptor was isolated from a woman between 25 and 40 years old in good health. The sample comprised blood. The chain employs TRBV20-1 and TRBJ2-6; 9 bases map to TRBD1. The DNA for the CDR3 is TGCAGTGCTAGTTACTCCGGGACAGGGTCCTCTGGGGCCAACGTCCTGACTTTC. Translating it yields CSASYSGTGSSGANVLTF.